Listed below are T cell receptor beta chains from one sample, sequenced in a study of cytomegalovirus exposure and HLA in healthy donors. Sequencing used immunoSEQ multiplex PCR; TCRdb keeps in-frame clones, though not all of them. Of over 100,000 clones in the sample, about 76% were seen once. Sequencing input: PBMCs. The origin of the receptors is a man aged 25-40 years in good health and CMV-seropositive. The CDR3 runs from the conserved cysteine through the conserved F or W. A D gene is named only where the DNA matches it firmly. Rows give clone size only sometimes, using once, few, many, or a class for an expanded clone.

V gene	J gene	D gene	clone size	CDR3 protein	CDR3 DNA
TRBV5-1	TRBJ2-1	TRBD1	NA	CASSLRSGQDFNEQFF	TGCGCCAGCAGTCTAAGGTCGGGACAGGATTTTAATGAGCAGTTCTTC
TRBV7-2	TRBJ2-5	TRBD2	once	CASSLSGGWQETQYF	TGTGCCAGCAGCCTCAGCGGGGGCTGGCAAGAGACCCAGTACTTC
TRBV7-6	TRBJ2-3	TRBD2	NA	CASSLDGGVGTDTQYF	TGTGCCAGCAGCTTAGACGGGGGGGTCGGCACAGATACGCAGTATTTT
TRBV5-4	TRBJ1-1	NA	NA	CASSLGPGMNTEAFF	TGTGCCAGCAGCTTGGGACCCGGGATGAACACTGAAGCTTTCTTT
TRBV29-1	TRBJ2-5	TRBD2	NA	CSVLAGGPGETQYF	TGCAGCGTTTTGGCGGGGGGGCCGGGGGAGACCCAGTACTTC
TRBV7-2	TRBJ2-3	TRBD2	NA	CASSLGAAGGGDTQYF	TGTGCCAGCAGCTTAGGGGCCGCGGGGGGAGGCGATACGCAGTATTTT
TRBV5-4	TRBJ2-1	TRBD1	NA	CASRRDRDHSYNEQFF	TGTGCCAGCAGGCGGGACAGGGACCACTCCTACAATGAGCAGTTCTTC
TRBV5-6	TRBJ2-5	TRBD2	once	CASSSRGLAGNIEETQYF	TGTGCCAGCAGCTCCCGTGGGCTAGCGGGAAATATAGAAGAGACCCAGTACTTC
TRBV19	TRBJ2-5	TRBD2	NA	CASSRASGVQETQYF	TGTGCCAGTAGTAGGGCTAGCGGGGTCCAAGAGACCCAGTACTTC
TRBV9	TRBJ2-3	NA	NA	CASSLKGYTSTDTQYF	TGTGCCAGCAGCCTCAAGGGGTATACTAGCACAGATACGCAGTATTTT
TRBV27	TRBJ1-2	NA	NA	CASSFNRFYGYTF	TGTGCCAGCAGTTTCAACCGGTTCTATGGCTACACCTTC
TRBV12-5	TRBJ2-3	NA	once	CASGSRDSATTDTQYF	TGTGCTAGTGGTTCTCGGGACTCGGCAACCACAGATACGCAGTATTTT
TRBV7-6	TRBJ1-3	NA	NA	CASSRAGRDGNTIYF	TGTGCCAGCAGCAGAGCAGGGCGGGACGGGAACACCATATATTTT
TRBV29-1	TRBJ1-2	NA	NA	CSVDIAGVTYGYTF	TGCAGCGTTGATATCGCAGGGGTTACCTATGGCTACACCTTC
TRBV30	TRBJ2-5	TRBD1	NA	CAWSDPRQGGRETQYF	TGTGCCTGGAGTGACCCCCGACAGGGGGGTCGAGAGACCCAGTACTTC
TRBV4-2	TRBJ1-5	TRBD1	medium-sized	CASSTGGGQPQHF	TGTGCCAGCAGCACAGGGGGAGGTCAGCCCCAGCATTTT
TRBV15	TRBJ2-7	NA	NA	CATSRDLAVGALEQYF	TGTGCCACCAGCAGAGATCTAGCCGTGGGGGCCCTCGAGCAGTACTTC
TRBV6-1	TRBJ1-3	NA	NA	CASSEIRGRARDTIYF	TGTGCCAGCAGTGAGATAAGGGGCCGAGCTCGTGACACCATATATTTT
TRBV19	TRBJ2-2	TRBD2	NA	CASSINLAGPELFF	TGTGCCAGTAGTATAAACCTAGCGGGGCCGGAGCTGTTTTTT
TRBV11-3	TRBJ2-1	NA	NA	CASSPRVGYNEQFF	TGTGCCAGCAGCCCCAGGGTTGGCTACAATGAGCAGTTCTTC
TRBV5-6	TRBJ2-5	TRBD2	NA	CASSSIAGEETQYF	TGTGCCAGCAGCTCCATAGCGGGGGAAGAGACCCAGTACTTC
TRBV7-6	TRBJ2-3	NA	NA	CASSLDFGSQVGSSTDTQYF	TGTGCCAGCAGCTTAGACTTCGGTAGTCAAGTAGGGAGTAGCACAGATACGCAGTATTTT
TRBV5-6	TRBJ2-3	NA	NA	CASSLTGLSTDTQYF	TGTGCCAGCAGCCTTACAGGGCTAAGCACAGATACGCAGTATTTT
TRBV2	TRBJ1-6	NA	NA	CASSETGSYNSPLHF	TGTGCCAGCAGTGAAACCGGCTCCTATAATTCACCCCTCCACTTT
TRBV25-1	TRBJ1-2	NA	NA	CASSPLGEVTYGYTF	TGTGCCAGCAGTCCCCTAGGAGAGGTGACCTATGGCTACACCTTC
TRBV11-2	TRBJ2-3	NA	NA	CASSRGGTDTQYF	TGTGCCAGCAGCCGCGGGGGCACAGATACGCAGTATTTT
TRBV4-2	TRBJ1-2	NA	few	CASSQGLGYTF	TGTGCCAGCAGCCAAGGTCTTGGCTACACCTTC
TRBV30	TRBJ2-7	NA	NA	CAWKRRASEQYF	TGTGCCTGGAAAAGGAGGGCGAGCGAGCAGTACTTC
TRBV2	TRBJ2-4	TRBD1	NA	CASISQGSGIQYF	TGTGCCAGCATATCACAGGGGTCGGGCATTCAGTACTTC
TRBV7-9	TRBJ2-3	TRBD2	NA	CASRHPAMAGDRVDTQYF	TGTGCCAGCAGGCATCCCGCCATGGCGGGGGACCGGGTCGATACGCAGTATTTT
TRBV11-2	TRBJ2-4	TRBD1	NA	CASSLGTGLAKNIQYF	TGTGCCAGCAGCTTAGGGACAGGGCTAGCCAAAAACATTCAGTACTTC
TRBV5-5	TRBJ1-1	NA	NA	CASSLASVEMNTEAFF	TGTGCCAGCAGCTTGGCCTCCGTAGAGATGAACACTGAAGCTTTCTTT
TRBV6-6	TRBJ1-2	TRBD1	NA	CASSYPGTGVDGYTF	TGTGCCAGCAGTTACCCGGGGACAGGTGTTGATGGCTACACCTTC
TRBV2	TRBJ2-7	NA	NA	CASTYGDGEQYF	TGTGCCAGCACGTACGGGGATGGCGAGCAGTACTTC
TRBV6-1	TRBJ2-7	TRBD1	NA	CASSEVWDRGYEQYF	TGTGCCAGCAGTGAAGTTTGGGACAGGGGCTACGAGCAGTACTTC
TRBV19	TRBJ1-5	TRBD1	NA	CASSGGDRAQPQHF	TGTGCCAGTAGTGGGGGGGACAGGGCGCAGCCCCAGCATTTT
TRBV14	TRBJ2-2	NA	NA	CASSQDGGSLNTGELFF	TGTGCCAGCAGCCAAGACGGCGGGTCCCTGAACACCGGGGAGCTGTTTTTT
TRBV5-1	TRBJ1-4	NA	NA	CASSLGTVLSGEKLFF	TGCGCCAGCAGCTTGGGTACGGTCCTATCGGGGGAAAAACTGTTTTTT
TRBV28	TRBJ2-1	NA	NA	CASSSHWGGNEQFF	TGTGCCAGCAGTTCCCATTGGGGAGGCAATGAGCAGTTCTTC
TRBV27	TRBJ1-5	TRBD1	few	CASSSGGKSNQPQHF	TGTGCCAGCAGTTCAGGGGGGAAGAGCAATCAGCCCCAGCATTTT
TRBV5-1	TRBJ2-1	TRBD2	NA	CASSLGGTSGVDEQFF	TGCGCCAGCAGCTTGGGGGGGACTAGCGGGGTAGATGAGCAGTTCTTC
TRBV18	TRBJ1-5	TRBD1	few	CASSLTGGDQPQHF	TGTGCCAGCTCACTGACAGGGGGCGATCAGCCCCAGCATTTT
TRBV2	TRBJ2-4	TRBD2	NA	CASRERDKNIQYF	TGTGCCAGCAGGGAGCGGGACAAAAACATTCAGTACTTC
TRBV5-5	TRBJ2-3	TRBD2	NA	CASSLRSGGSTDTQYF	TGTGCCAGCAGCTTGAGAAGCGGGGGAAGCACAGATACGCAGTATTTT
TRBV19	TRBJ1-5	NA	NA	CASSIGPGLDQPQHF	TGTGCCAGTAGTATAGGTCCAGGTTTAGATCAGCCCCAGCATTTT